The clone carrying this TCR beta chain was observed at least ten times. This entry is derived from a study of neurological immune-mediated disorders. From 15-18 subjects, over 170 million TCR-beta sequences were obtained in each sequencing run. MiXCR, applied by TCRdb to the 5' RACE reads, yields one record per CDR3 protein. The sample has 35,000 or so distinct CDR3 sequences; 10% to 13% are singletons. V lost 4 bases to trimming and J lost 0 bases; unmatched junction nucleotides: 20. The CDR3 spans 20 residues. In germline, CDR1 is SGHRS, CDR2 YFSETQ. This TCR was recovered from a woman aged 25 to 39 with HTLV-1-associated myelopathy (HAM/TSP). The rearrangement joins TRBV5-1 to TRBJ2-3; 7 positions agree with TRBD2. Sequenced material: PBMCs. CDR3 sequence reads: CASSVSLGSSGVSSTDTQYF. The DNA of the CDR3 is TGCGCCAGCAGCGTCTCCCTCGGGTCTAGCGGTGTCTCTAGCACAGATACGCAGTATTTT.